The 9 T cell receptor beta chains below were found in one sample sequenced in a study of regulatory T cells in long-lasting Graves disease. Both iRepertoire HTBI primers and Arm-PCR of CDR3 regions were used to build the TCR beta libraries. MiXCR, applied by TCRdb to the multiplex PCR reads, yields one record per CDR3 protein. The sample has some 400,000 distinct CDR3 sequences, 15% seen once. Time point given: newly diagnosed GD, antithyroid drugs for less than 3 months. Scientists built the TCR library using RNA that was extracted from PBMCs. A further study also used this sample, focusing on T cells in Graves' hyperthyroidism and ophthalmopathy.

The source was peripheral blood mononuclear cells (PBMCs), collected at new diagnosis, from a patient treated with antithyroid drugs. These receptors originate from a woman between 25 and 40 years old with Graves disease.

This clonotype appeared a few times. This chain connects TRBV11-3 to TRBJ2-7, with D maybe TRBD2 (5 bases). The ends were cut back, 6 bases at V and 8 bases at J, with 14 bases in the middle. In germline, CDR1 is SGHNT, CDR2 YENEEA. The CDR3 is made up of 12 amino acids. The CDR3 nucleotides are TGTGCCAGCAGTCGGATTAGCGAGCAGCAGTACTTC. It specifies CASSRISEQQYF.

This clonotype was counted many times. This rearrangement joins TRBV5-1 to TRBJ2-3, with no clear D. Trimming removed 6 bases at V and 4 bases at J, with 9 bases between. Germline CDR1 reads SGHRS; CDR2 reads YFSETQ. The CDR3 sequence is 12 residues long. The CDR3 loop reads CASKVEADTQYF. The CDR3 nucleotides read TGCGCCAGCAAGGTAGAGGCAGATACGCAGTATTTT. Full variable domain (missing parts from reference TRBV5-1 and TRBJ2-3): KAGVTQTPRYLIKTRGQQVTLSCSPISGHRSVSWYQQTPGQGLQFLFEYFSETQRNKGNFPGRFSGRQFSNSRSEMNVSTLELGDSALYLCASKVEADTQYFGPGTRLTVL.

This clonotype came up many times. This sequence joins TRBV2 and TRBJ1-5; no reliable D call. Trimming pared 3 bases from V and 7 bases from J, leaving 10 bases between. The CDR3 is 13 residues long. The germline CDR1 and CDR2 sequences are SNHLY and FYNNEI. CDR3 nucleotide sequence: TGTGCCAGCAGTGACGGGAGGGTACAGCCCCAGCATTTT. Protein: CASSDGRVQPQHF.

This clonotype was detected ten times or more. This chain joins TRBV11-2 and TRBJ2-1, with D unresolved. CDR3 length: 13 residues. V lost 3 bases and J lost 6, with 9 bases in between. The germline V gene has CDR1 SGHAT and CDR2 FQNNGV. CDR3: CASSLKVGNEQFF. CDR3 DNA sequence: TGTGCCAGCAGCTTGAAGGTGGGCAATGAGCAGTTCTTC.

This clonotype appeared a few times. This CDR3 is CASSQEVGSVLHSYNEQFF. The CDR3 DNA reads as TGTGCCAGCAGCCAAGAAGTAGGGTCGGTTCTACACTCCTACAATGAGCAGTTCTTC. J is TRBJ2-1 and V is TRBV4-2; no reliable D call. Germline assignment: CDR1 LGHNA and CDR2 YNFKEQ. Trimming took off 0 bases at V and 0 bases at J, with 18 bases between the two ends. The CDR3 contains 19 residues.

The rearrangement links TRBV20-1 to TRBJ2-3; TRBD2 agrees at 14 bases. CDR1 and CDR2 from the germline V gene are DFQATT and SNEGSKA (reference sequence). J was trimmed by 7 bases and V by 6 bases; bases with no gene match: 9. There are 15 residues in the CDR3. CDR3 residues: CSAARGLAGVHTQYF. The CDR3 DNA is TGCAGTGCGGCGCGGGGACTAGCGGGAGTTCATACGCAGTATTTT.

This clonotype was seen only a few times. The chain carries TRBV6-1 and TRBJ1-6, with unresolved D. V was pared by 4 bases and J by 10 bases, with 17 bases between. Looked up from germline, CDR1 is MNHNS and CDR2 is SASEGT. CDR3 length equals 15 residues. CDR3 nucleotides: TGTGCCAGCAGTGTGGAGGGCACGATAGGGTCACCCCTCCACTTT. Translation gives CASSVEGTIGSPLHF.

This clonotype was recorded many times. CDR3 in amino acids: CSARWGSDTQYF. Here the CDR3 DNA reads TGCAGTGCTAGGTGGGGGTCAGATACGCAGTATTTT. V gene TRBV20-1 combines with J gene TRBJ2-3, with D perhaps given as TRBD1 or TRBD2 (5 bases each). In germline, CDR1 is DFQATT, CDR2 SNEGSKA (reference sequence). The CDR3 length is 12 residues. V was trimmed by 3 bases and J by 4 bases, leaving 8 bases between them.

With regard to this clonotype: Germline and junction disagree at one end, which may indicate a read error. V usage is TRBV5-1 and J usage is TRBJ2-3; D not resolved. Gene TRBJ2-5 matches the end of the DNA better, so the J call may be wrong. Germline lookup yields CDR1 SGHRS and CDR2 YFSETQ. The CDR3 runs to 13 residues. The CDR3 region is CASSLGRDPTQYF. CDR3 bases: TGTGCCAGCAGCTTGGGCCGAGACCCGACCCAGTACTTC.